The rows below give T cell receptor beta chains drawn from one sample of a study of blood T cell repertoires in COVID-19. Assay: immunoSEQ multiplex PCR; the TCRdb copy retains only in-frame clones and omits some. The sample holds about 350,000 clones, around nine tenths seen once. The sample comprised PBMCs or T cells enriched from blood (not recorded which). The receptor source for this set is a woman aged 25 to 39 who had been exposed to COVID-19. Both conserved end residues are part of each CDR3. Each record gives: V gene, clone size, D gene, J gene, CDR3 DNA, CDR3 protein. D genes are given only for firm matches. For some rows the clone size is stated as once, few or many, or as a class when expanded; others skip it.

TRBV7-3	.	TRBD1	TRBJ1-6	TGTGCCAGCAGCTCCGGACAGGGGAATTCACCCCTCCACTTT	CASSSGQGNSPLHF
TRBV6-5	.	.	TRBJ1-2	TGTGCCAGCACCCAGGGCCTCTATGGCTACACCTTC	CASTQGLYGYTF
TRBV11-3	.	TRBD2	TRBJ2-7	TGTGCCAGCAGCTCGGTGACTAGCGGGAGTCCCTACGAGCAGTACTTC	CASSSVTSGSPYEQYF
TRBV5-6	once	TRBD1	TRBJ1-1	TGTGCCAGCAGCCCCGGGACAGGGGGGCGATGGGTGAACACTGAAGCTTTCTTT	CASSPGTGGRWVNTEAFF
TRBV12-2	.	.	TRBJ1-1	TGTGCAAGTCGCTGGACAGGGGCGGGGGCCCTTGAAGCTTTCTTT	CASRWTGAGALEAFF
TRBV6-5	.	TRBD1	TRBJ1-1	TGTGCCAGCCGTCGGACAGGGGGCCGTCACACTGAAGCTTTCTTT	CASRRTGGRHTEAFF
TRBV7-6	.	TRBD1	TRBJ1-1	TGTGCCAGCAGCTTAGGGACAGGTCTCATGAACACTGAAGCTTTCTTT	CASSLGTGLMNTEAFF
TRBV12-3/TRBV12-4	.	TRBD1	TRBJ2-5	TGTGCCAGCAGTCGTACAGGGGAAGGGACCCAGTACTTC	CASSRTGEGTQYF
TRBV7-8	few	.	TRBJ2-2	TGTGCCAGCAGCTTTGGGCTAACCAGTTTGACCGGGGAGCTGTTTTTT	CASSFGLTSLTGELFF
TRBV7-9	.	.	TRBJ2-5	TGTGCCAGCAGCCCCTGGGGCCCCCAAGAGACCCAGTACTTC	CASSPWGPQETQYF
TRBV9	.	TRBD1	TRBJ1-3	TGTGCCAGCAGCCCTCGGACAGGGGCAGGCACCATATATTTT	CASSPRTGAGTIYF
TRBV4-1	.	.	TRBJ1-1	TGCGCCAGCAGACAAGCTGCTGAAGCTTTCTTT	CASRQAAEAFF
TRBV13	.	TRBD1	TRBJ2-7	TGTGCCAGCAGCCTAGGGACAGGGCCCCACCACGAGCAGTACTTC	CASSLGTGPHHEQYF
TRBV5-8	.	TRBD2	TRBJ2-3	TGTGCCAGCGGCGGGAGTGCAGATACGCAGTATTTT	CASGGSADTQYF
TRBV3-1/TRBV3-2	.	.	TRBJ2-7	TGTGCCAGCAGCCAAAATCTTCGTGGAGGGTTCGAGCAGTACTTC	CASSQNLRGGFEQYF
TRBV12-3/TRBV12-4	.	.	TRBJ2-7	TGTGCCAGCAGAGGACTGGCCTACGAGCAGTACTTC	CASRGLAYEQYF
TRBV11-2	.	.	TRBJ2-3	TGTGCCAGCAGCCGAGTCACAGATACGCAGTATTTT	CASSRVTDTQYF
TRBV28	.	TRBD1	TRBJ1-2	TGTGCCAGCAGCCGGAGACGGGACAGCTCAACCTATGGCTACACCTTC	CASSRRRDSSTYGYTF
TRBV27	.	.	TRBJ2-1	TGTGCCAGCAGTTTTGGAAGGGGGAATGAGCAGTTCTTC	CASSFGRGNEQFF
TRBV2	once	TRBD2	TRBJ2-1	TGTGCCAGCCCCGGGACTAGCGGGAGTAGTGAGCAGTTCTTC	CASPGTSGSSEQFF
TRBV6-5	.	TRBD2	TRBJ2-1	TGTGCCAGCAAAGATAGCGGGAACTGGGACAATGAGCAGTTCTTC	CASKDSGNWDNEQFF
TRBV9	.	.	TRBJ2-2	TGTGCCAGCAGCGGAACGACAGTGGTCACCGGGGAGCTGTTTTTT	CASSGTTVVTGELFF
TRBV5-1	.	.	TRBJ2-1	TGCGCCAGCAGCTTGTGGCGGGGTACACACAATGAGCAGTTCTTC	CASSLWRGTHNEQFF
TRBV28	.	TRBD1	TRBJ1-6	TGTGCCAGCAGTTTAGGGACAGGGCTTTCCACATTAAATTTT	CASSLGTGLSTLNF
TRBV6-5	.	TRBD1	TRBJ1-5	TGTGCCAGCAGTTACCAGGGGGCTAGCAATCAGCCCCAGCATTTT	CASSYQGASNQPQHF
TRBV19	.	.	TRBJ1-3	TGTGCCAGTAGTATCCGGTTCTCTGGAAACACCATATATTTT	CASSIRFSGNTIYF
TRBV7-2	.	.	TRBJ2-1	TGTGCCAGCAGCTTAGGGGCAGATTCCTACAATGAGCAGTTCTTC	CASSLGADSYNEQFF
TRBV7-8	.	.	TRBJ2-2	TGTGCCAGCAGCTTTCGTGGGAGCGGTGGGGAGCTGTTTTTT	CASSFRGSGGELFF
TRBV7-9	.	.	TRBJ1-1	TGTGCCAGCAGCTTAGCCGCGGCGGGGGGGACTGAAGCTTTCTTT	CASSLAAAGGTEAFF
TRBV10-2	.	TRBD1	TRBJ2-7	TGCGCCAGCGCCCCGGGACAGAGCTACGAGCAGTACTTC	CASAPGQSYEQYF
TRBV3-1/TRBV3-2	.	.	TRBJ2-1	TGTGCCAGCAGCCTGGTGTCCAGTGAGCAGTTCTTC	CASSLVSSEQFF
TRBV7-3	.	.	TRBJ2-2	TGTGCCAGCTCGATGGACTCTCACACCGGGGAGCTGTTTTTT	CASSMDSHTGELFF
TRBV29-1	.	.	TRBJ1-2	TGCAGCGTTAACCGGGACTATGGCTACACCTTC	CSVNRDYGYTF
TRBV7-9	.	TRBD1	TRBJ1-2	TGTGCCAGCAGGGGACAGGAATACTATGGCTACACCTTC	CASRGQEYYGYTF
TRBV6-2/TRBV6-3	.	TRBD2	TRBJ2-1	TGTGCCAGCAGTTTCCGACTAGCGGGAGAGAGAGATGAGCAGTTCTTC	CASSFRLAGERDEQFF
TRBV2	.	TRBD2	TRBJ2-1	TGTGCCAGCAGTGCACTGCCCGGGACTAGCGGGAGCTACAATGAGCAGTTCTTC	CASSALPGTSGSYNEQFF
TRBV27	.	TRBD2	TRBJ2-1	TGTGCCAGCAGTAGGACTAGCGGGCGAAGCTCCTACAATGAGCAGTTCTTC	CASSRTSGRSSYNEQFF
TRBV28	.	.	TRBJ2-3	TGTGCCAGCAGGGTAACAACAGATACGCAGTATTTT	CASRVTTDTQYF
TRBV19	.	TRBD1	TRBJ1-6	TGTGCCAGGAAGACAGGACAGGGTGAGGGCTCCTATAATTCACCCCTCCACTTT	CARKTGQGEGSYNSPLHF
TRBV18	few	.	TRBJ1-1	TGTGCCAGCTCACCTCAGACAGCAAGTGGGACTGAAGCTTTCTTT	CASSPQTASGTEAFF
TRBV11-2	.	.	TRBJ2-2	TGTGCCAGCAGCTTAGGACTAAACACCGGGGAGCTGTTTTTT	CASSLGLNTGELFF
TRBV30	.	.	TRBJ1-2	TGTGCCTGGAGATTCACTGGCAGGGGCTATGGCTACACCTTC	CAWRFTGRGYGYTF
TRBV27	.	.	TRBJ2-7	TGTGCCAGCAGTGGCCGAAGGGGTATCGCAAGCGAGCAGTACTTC	CASSGRRGIASEQYF
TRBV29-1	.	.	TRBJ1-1	TGCAGCGTCGAGGACACTGAAGCTTTCTTT	CSVEDTEAFF
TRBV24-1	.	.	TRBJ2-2	TGTGCCACCAGTGATTTCCCCCTTGGCGAGCTGTTTTTT	CATSDFPLGELFF
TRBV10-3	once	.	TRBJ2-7	TGTGCCATCAGTCCCGGACCGGCGGGCTATAGCTCCTACGAGCAGTACTTC	CAISPGPAGYSSYEQYF